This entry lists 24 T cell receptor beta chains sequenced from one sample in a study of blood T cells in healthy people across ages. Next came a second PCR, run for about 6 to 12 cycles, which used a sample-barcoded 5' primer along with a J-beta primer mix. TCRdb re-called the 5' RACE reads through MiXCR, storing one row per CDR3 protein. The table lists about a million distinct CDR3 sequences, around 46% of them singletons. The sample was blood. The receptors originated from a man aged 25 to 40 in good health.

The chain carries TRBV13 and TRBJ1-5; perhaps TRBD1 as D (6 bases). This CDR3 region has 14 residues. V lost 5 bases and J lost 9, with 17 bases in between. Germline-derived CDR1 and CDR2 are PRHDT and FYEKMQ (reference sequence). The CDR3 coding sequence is TGTGCCAGCAGCCTGAGGGGGGTAACTCGGCCCCAGCATTTT. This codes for CASSLRGVTRPQHF.

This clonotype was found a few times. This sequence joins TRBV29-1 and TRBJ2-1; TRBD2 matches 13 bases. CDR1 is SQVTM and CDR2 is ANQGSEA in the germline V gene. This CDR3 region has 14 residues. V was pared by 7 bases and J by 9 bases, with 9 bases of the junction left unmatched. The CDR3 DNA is TGCAGCGCACTACTAGCGGGGGGGCCGGGTGAGCAGTTCTTC. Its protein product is CSALLAGGPGEQFF.

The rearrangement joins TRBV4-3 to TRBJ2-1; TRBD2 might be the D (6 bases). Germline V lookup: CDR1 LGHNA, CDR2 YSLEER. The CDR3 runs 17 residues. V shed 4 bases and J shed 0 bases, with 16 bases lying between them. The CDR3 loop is CASSPNKVTSSYNEQFF. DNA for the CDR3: TGCGCCAGCAGCCCTAATAAGGTGACTAGCTCCTACAATGAGCAGTTCTTC.

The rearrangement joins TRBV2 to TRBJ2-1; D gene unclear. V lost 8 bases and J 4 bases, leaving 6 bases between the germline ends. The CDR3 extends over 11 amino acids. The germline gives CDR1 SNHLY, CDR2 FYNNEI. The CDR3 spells CASDWYNEQFF. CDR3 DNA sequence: TGTGCCAGCGACTGGTACAATGAGCAGTTCTTC.

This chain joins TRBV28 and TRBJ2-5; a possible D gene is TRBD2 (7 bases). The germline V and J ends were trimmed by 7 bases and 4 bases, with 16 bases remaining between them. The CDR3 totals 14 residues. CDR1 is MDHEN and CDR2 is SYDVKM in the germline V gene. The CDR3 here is CASTEGGAGETQYF. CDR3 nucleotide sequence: TGTGCCAGCACCGAGGGGGGGGCCGGAGAGACCCAGTACTTC.

The CDR3 is CSASDPGQGGIVAKNIQYF. The CDR3 DNA sequence: TGCAGTGCTAGTGACCCGGGACAGGGTGGAATTGTAGCCAAAAACATTCAGTACTTC. This chain joins TRBV20-1 and TRBJ2-4; TRBD1 matches at 9 bases. This CDR3 is built from 19 residues. The J segment lost 0 bases and the V segment lost 3 bases, leaving 15 bases of the junction unmatched. Germline V gene sequence: CDR1 DFQATT, CDR2 SNEGSKA (reference sequence).

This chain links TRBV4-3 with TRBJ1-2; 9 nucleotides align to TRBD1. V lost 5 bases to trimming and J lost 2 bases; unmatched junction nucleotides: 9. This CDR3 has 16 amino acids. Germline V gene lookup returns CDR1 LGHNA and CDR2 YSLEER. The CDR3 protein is CASSFNRQGGNYGYTF. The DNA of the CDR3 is TGCGCCAGCAGCTTTAACCGACAGGGGGGGAACTATGGCTACACCTTC.

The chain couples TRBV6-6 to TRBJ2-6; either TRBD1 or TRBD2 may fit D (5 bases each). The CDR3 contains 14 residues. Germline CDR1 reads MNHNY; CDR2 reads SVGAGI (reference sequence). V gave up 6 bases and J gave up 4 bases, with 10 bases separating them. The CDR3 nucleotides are TGTGCCAGCAGGAGGGGTGTCGGGGCCAACGTCCTGACTTTC. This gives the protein CASRRGVGANVLTF.

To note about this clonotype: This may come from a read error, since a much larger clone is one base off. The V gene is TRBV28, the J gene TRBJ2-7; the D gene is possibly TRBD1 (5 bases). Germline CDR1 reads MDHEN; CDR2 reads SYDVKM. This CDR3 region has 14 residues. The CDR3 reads CTSSLSGAPLGQYF. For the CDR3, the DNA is TGTACCAGCAGTTTATCTGGGGCCCCCTTAGGGCAGTACTTC.

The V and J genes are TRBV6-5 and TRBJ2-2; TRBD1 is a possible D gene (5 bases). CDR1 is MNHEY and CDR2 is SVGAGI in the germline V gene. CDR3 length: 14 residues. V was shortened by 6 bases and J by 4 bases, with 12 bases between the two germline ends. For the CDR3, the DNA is TGTGCCAGCAGCTTTCTCACAGGCACCGGGGAGCTGTTTTTT. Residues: CASSFLTGTGELFF.

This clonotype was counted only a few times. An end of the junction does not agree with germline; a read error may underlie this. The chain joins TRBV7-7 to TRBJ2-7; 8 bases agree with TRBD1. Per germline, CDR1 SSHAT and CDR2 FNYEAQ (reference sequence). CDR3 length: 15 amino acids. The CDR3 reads CASSYRQGTLYEQYF. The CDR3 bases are TGTGCTAGCAGTTACCGACAGGGGACCCTATACGAGCAGTACTTC. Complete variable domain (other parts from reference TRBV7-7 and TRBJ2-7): GAGVSQSPRYKVTKRGQDVTLRCDPISSHATLYWYQQALGQGPEFLTYFNYEAQPDKSGLPSDRFSAERPEGSISTLTIQRTEQRDSAMYRCASSYRQGTLYEQYFGPGTRLTVT.

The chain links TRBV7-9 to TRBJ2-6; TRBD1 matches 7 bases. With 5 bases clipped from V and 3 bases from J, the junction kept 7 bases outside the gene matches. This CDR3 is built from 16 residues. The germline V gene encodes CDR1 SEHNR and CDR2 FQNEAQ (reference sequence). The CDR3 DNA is TGTGCCAGCAGCCCAGGGACAGTTGGTGGGGCCAACGTCCTGACTTTC. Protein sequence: CASSPGTVGGANVLTF.

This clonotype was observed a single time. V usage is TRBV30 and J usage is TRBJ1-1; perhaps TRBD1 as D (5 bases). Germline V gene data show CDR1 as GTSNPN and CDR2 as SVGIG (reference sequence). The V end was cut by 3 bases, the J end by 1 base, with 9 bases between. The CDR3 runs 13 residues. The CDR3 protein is CAWREQANTEAFF. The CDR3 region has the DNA TGTGCCTGGAGAGAACAGGCGAACACTGAAGCTTTCTTT.

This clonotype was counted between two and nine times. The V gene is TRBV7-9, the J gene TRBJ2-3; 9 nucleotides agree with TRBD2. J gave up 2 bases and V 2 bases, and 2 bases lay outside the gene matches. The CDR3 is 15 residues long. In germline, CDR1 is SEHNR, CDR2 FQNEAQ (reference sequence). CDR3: CASSLRLADTDTQYF. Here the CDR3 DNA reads TGTGCCAGCAGCTTAAGACTAGCGGACACAGATACGCAGTATTTT.

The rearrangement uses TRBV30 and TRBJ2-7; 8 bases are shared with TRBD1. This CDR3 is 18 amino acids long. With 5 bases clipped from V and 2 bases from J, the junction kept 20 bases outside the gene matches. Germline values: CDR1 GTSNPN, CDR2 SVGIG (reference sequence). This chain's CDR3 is CAWAPGTGIYGRAYEQYF. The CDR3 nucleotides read TGTGCCTGGGCCCCGGGGACAGGCATTTATGGTCGGGCCTACGAGCAGTACTTC. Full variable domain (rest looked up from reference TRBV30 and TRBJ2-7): SQTIHQWPATLVQPVGSPLSLECTVEGTSNPNLYWYRQAAGRGLQLLFYSVGIGQISSEVPQNLSASRPQDRQFILSSKKLLLSDSGFYLCAWAPGTGIYGRAYEQYFGPGTRLTVT.

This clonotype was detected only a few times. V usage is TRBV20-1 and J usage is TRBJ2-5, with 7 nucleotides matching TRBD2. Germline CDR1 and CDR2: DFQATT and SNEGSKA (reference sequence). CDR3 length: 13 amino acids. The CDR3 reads CRPRLATEETQYF. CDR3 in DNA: TGCAGACCTAGACTAGCCACCGAAGAGACCCAGTACTTC.

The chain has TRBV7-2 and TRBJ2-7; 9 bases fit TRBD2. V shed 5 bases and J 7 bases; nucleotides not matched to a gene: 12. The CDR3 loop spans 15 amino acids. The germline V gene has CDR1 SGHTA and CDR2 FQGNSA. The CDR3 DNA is TGTGCCAGCAGCATTAGCGGGGGAGGATACAATGAGCAGTACTTC. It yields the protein CASSISGGGYNEQYF.

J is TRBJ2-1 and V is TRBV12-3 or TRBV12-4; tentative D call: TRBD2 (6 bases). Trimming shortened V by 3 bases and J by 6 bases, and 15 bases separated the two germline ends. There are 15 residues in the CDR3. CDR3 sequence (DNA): TGTGCCAGCAGTTTCCCCCGACTAGGGCCCAATGAGCAGTTCTTC. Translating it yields CASSFPRLGPNEQFF.

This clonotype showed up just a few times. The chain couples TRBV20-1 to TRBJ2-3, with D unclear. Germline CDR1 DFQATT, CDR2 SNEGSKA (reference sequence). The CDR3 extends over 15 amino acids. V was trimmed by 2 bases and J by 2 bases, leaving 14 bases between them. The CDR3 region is CSARTDRYNTDTQYF. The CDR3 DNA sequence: TGCAGTGCTAGAACCGACCGTTACAACACAGATACGCAGTATTTT.

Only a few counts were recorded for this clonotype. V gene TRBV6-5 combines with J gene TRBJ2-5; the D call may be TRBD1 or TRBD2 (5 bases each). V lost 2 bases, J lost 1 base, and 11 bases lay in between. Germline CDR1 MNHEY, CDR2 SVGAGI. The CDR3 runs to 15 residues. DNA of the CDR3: TGTGCCAGCAGTTACCGGGCCGGGGCCCAAGAGACCCAGTACTTC. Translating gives CASSYRAGAQETQYF.

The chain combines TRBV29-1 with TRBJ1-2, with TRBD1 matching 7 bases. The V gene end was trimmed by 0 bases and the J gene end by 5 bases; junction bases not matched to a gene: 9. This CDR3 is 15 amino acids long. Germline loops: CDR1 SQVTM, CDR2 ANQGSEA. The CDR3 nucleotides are TGCAGCGTTGAAGACAGGGGGGCCAATACTTATGGCTACACCTTC. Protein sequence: CSVEDRGANTYGYTF.

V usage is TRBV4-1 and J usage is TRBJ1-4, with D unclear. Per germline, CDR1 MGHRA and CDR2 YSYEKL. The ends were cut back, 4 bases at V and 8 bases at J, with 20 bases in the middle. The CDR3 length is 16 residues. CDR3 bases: TGCGCCAGCAGCCCAATCTTGACACCAAAGGAAGAAAAACTGTTTTTT. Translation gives CASSPILTPKEEKLFF.

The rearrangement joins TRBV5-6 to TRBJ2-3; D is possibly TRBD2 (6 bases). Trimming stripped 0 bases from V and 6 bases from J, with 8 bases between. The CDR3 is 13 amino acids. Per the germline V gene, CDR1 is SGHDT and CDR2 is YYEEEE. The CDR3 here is CASSLGTSDTQYF. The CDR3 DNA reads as TGTGCCAGCAGCTTGGGTACTAGCGATACGCAGTATTTT. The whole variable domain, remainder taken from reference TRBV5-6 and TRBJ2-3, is DAGVTQSPTHLIKTRGQQVTLRCSPKSGHDTVSWYQQALGQGPQFIFQYYEEEERQRGNFPDRFSGHQFPNYSSELNVNALLLGDSALYLCASSLGTSDTQYFGPGTRLTVL.

The CDR3 reads CASSSIGRANSNQPQHF. The CDR3 nucleotides are TGTGCCAGCAGTTCCATAGGACGGGCAAATAGCAATCAGCCCCAGCATTTT. V gene TRBV6-2 or TRBV6-3 combines with J gene TRBJ1-5, with D uncertain. Trimming pared 4 bases from V and 0 bases from J, leaving 16 bases between. The germline V gene has CDR1 MNHEY and CDR2 SVGEGT. This CDR3 has 17 residues.